The clone carrying this T cell receptor (beta chain) was recorded once. Its antigen is undetermined. CD45RO-negative, CCR7-positively selected cells formed the naive CD8 fraction, excluding terminally differentiated effector memory CD45RA+ cells. The data belong to a study of shared clonotypes between healthy human individuals. V was trimmed by 2 bases and J by 8 bases, leaving 12 bases between them. This CDR3 has 13 residues. Germline V gene data show CDR1 as MNHEY and CDR2 as SVGAGI. TCRdb keeps only in-frame clones here, not all; method: immunoSEQ multiplex PCR. Of roughly 2.1 million clones in the sample, just over 90% were seen once. Study results and limitations: Lower generation probabilities were found for non-shared clonotypes than for those shared by all four donors.

The source material was naive CD8+ T cells from PBMCs. V gene TRBV6-5 combines with J gene TRBJ1-1; D perhaps matches TRBD1 (6 bases). This clonotype was obtained from a man between 18 and 29 years old in good health. Some clones in this sample may be carry-over from other donors' samples. The chain's CDR3 is CASSYNLGGEAFF. Written as DNA, the CDR3 is TGTGCCAGCAGTTACAACCTAGGGGGGGAAGCTTTCTTT.